Presented here are 11 T cell receptor beta chains from one specimen sequenced in a study of identical twins. MiXCR, applied by TCRdb to the 5' RACE reads, yields one record per CDR3 protein. The data hold approximately 300,000 distinct CDR3 sequences, with nearly 9.5% observed a single time. This sample was also put to use in a study of yellow fever vaccine responses in identical twins.

Sequencing was performed on CD8+ T cells sorted from blood. These receptors originate from a woman aged 18-35 years in good health.

This clonotype was recorded many times. The gene calls are TRBV12-3 or TRBV12-4 and TRBJ2-1, with 11 bases identical to TRBD2. This CDR3 region has 18 residues. The ends lost 7 bases at V and 4 bases at J; junction bases unmatched: 15. CDR3 sequence (DNA): TGTGCCAGCACCGTCCTACCCACAACTAGCGGGGGTTACAATGAGCAGTTCTTC. Translating it yields CASTVLPTTSGGYNEQFF.

The chain links TRBV7-9 to TRBJ1-1; D is uncertain. Deletions cut 7 bases from V and 4 bases from J, with 19 bases between. Germline values: CDR1 SEHNR, CDR2 FQNEAQ (reference sequence). This CDR3 has 15 amino acids. The CDR3 reads CASILGIGLVTEAFF. The CDR3 DNA reads as TGTGCCAGCATCCTGGGGATTGGGTTGGTCACTGAAGCTTTCTTT.

This clonotype was observed a handful of times. The chain combines TRBV9 with TRBJ2-3; D is unresolved. V lost 3 bases and J 4 bases, leaving 15 bases between the germline ends. CDR3 length: 15 amino acids. The germline V gene has CDR1 SGDLS and CDR2 YYNGEE. The CDR3 sequence: CASSADFSLPDTQYF. The CDR3 DNA reads TGTGCCAGCAGCGCCGACTTTAGCTTACCAGATACGCAGTATTTT. Drawing the rest from reference TRBV9 and TRBJ2-3, the complete variable domain is DSGVTQTPKHLITATGQRVTLRCSPRSGDLSVYWYQQSLDQGLQFLIQYYNGEERAKGNILERFSAQQFPDLHSELNLSSLELGDSALYFCASSADFSLPDTQYFGPGTRLTVL.

The sample holds many counts of this clonotype. The chain recombines TRBV29-1 with TRBJ2-1; D call uncertain. The length of the CDR3 is 16 residues. CDR1 is SQVTM and CDR2 is ANQGSEA in the germline V gene. V was trimmed by 6 bases and J by 5 bases, leaving 23 bases between them. The CDR3 DNA follows: TGCAGCGTAACCCAACATATGGCGGAAATCAACAATGAGCAGTTCTTC. It encodes CSVTQHMAEINNEQFF.

The chain uses TRBV27 and TRBJ2-5; maybe TRBD2 (6 bases). The CDR3 has 13 amino acids. The V end lost 2 bases, the J end lost 6 bases, and 10 bases lay between the germline ends. The germline V gene has CDR1 MNHEY and CDR2 SMNVEV (reference sequence). The CDR3 here is CASSLAREKTQYF. As DNA, the CDR3 is TGTGCCAGCAGTTTAGCCCGGGAGAAGACCCAGTACTTC.

This clonotype has a count of ten or more. The gene calls are TRBV12-3 or TRBV12-4 and TRBJ2-6, with unresolved D. The V end lost 7 bases, the J end lost 7 bases, and 5 bases lay between the germline ends. This CDR3 has 11 amino acids. CDR3 sequence reads: CASKRANVLTF. The CDR3 nucleotides are TGTGCCAGCAAGCGAGCCAACGTCCTGACTTTC.

This rearrangement joins TRBV21-1 to TRBJ2-1; the table's D call, TRBD2, was not checked against the DNA. TRBV21-1 represents a pseudogene. CDR3 length: 17 residues. CDR3 sequence: CASSKDERSHSYNEQFF. The CDR3 nucleotides are TGTGCCAGCAGCAAAGATGAGCGGAGCCACTCCTACAATGAGCAGTTCTTC.

This clonotype was seen repeatedly, ten times or more. CDR3 bases: TGCAGTGCTAAGCCTTTCCGGGAAGGTGGGGACTACACCTTC. Translation: CSAKPFREGGDYTF. The chain recombines TRBV20-1 with TRBJ1-2; D gene ambiguous. In germline, CDR1 is DFQATT, CDR2 SNEGSKA (reference sequence). The CDR3 consists of 14 residues. The ends were cut back, 4 bases at V and 10 bases at J, with 22 bases in the middle.

This clonotype was observed many times. V usage is TRBV20-1 and J usage is TRBJ2-7, with 7 bases that match TRBD1. Trimming removed 0 bases from V and 3 bases from J; junction bases left unmatched: 8. The CDR3 length is 15 residues. From germline, CDR1 is DFQATT and CDR2 SNEGSKA (reference sequence). The CDR3 coding sequence is TGCAGTGCTAGAGATAGCGACAGGGCTCTCTACGAGCAGTACTTC. It yields the protein CSARDSDRALYEQYF.

This clonotype appeared many times. The gene calls are TRBV20-1 and TRBJ2-2, with no clear D. Germline CDR1 and CDR2: DFQATT and SNEGSKA (reference sequence). With 0 bases removed from V and 0 bases from J, the gap between germline ends came to 20 bases. This CDR3 has 19 amino acids. The CDR3 DNA reads as TGCAGTGCTAGAGACCCCACCGGAAGTCCCCTCGCGAACACCGGGGAGCTGTTTTTT. Protein: CSARDPTGSPLANTGELFF.

This clonotype was observed at least ten times. The chain has TRBV5-1 and TRBJ1-1, with no clear D. Trimming took 4 bases from V and 1 from J, leaving 14 bases between them. CDR3 length: 15 amino acids. Germline V gene lookup returns CDR1 SGHRS and CDR2 YFSETQ. CDR3 sequence reads: CASSPGRTSNTEAFF. The CDR3 DNA sequence: TGCGCCAGCAGCCCGGGGAGGACGTCGAACACTGAAGCTTTCTTT.